This TCR beta chain was documented in a study of T cell responses to AZD1222 COVID-19 vaccine. CDR3 size: 12 residues. V lost 6 bases and J 1 base, leaving 1 base between the germline ends. The V gene's germline CDR1 is MGHDK and CDR2 SYGVNS. TCRdb's copy holds only in-frame clones and misses some; the assay was immunoSEQ multiplex PCR. The data show over 100,000 clones, with 90% seen just once and 1.5% to 2% held by the top ten. The chain uses TRBV25-1 and TRBJ2-6; D uncertain. This TCR was sampled from an adult in good health. The specimen was peripheral blood, collected on day 0 of AZD1222 vaccination. The CDR3 DNA reads as TGTGCCAGCAGGTCTGGGGCCAACGTCCTGACTTTC. Residues: CASRSGANVLTF.